This is a list of T cell receptor beta chains from one sample in a study of immune characterization of retroperitoneal liposarcoma. TCRdb processed the PCR reads anew with MiXCR; each CDR3 protein has one entry. The repertoire consists of around 7,000 distinct CDR3 sequences, with around 30% occurring once and the leading ten covering 40% to 50%. Specimen: blood. The receptors shown here come from a male donor with retroperitoneal liposarcoma. Both conserved end residues are part of each CDR3. Fields, in order: D gene, V gene, J gene, clone size, CDR3 protein, CDR3 DNA. A D gene is named only where the DNA matches it firmly. The listing skips clone size in some rows; elsewhere it reads once, few, many or a size class.

d_call: TRBD2
v_call: TRBV29-1
j_call: TRBJ2-1
clone_size: .
cdr3_aa: CSVAPGTSSGEQFF
cdr3_nt: TGCAGCGTCGCCCCCGGGACTAGCTCGGGTGAGCAGTTCTTC

d_call: TRBD2
v_call: TRBV7-2
j_call: TRBJ2-1
clone_size: many
cdr3_aa: CASSLGLAGGEQFF
cdr3_nt: TGTGCCAGCAGCTTAGGACTAGCGGGTGGTGAGCAGTTCTTC

d_call: .
v_call: TRBV6-1
j_call: TRBJ2-7
clone_size: few
cdr3_aa: CASREDNGYYEQYF
cdr3_nt: TGTGCCAGCAGAGAAGATAACGGCTACTACGAGCAGTACTTC

d_call: TRBD1
v_call: TRBV6-1
j_call: TRBJ2-7
clone_size: many
cdr3_aa: CASRTGQGVAYEQYF
cdr3_nt: TGTGCCAGCAGAACGGGACAGGGGGTAGCCTACGAGCAGTACTTC

d_call: TRBD1
v_call: TRBV6-1
j_call: TRBJ2-1
clone_size: .
cdr3_aa: CASSEEGNRGNEQFF
cdr3_nt: TGTGCCAGCAGTGAAGAGGGAAACAGGGGCAATGAGCAGTTCTTC

d_call: .
v_call: TRBV7-6
j_call: TRBJ2-1
clone_size: .
cdr3_aa: CASSHTGSEQFF
cdr3_nt: TGTGCCAGCAGCCACACAGGCTCCGAGCAGTTCTTC

d_call: TRBD1
v_call: TRBV25-1
j_call: TRBJ1-1
clone_size: many
cdr3_aa: CASSQGAQPEAFF
cdr3_nt: TGTGCCAGCAGTCAGGGGGCCCAGCCTGAAGCTTTCTTT

d_call: .
v_call: TRBV11-2
j_call: TRBJ1-6
clone_size: medium-sized
cdr3_aa: CASRRTASSYNSPLHF
cdr3_nt: TGTGCCAGCAGACGGACAGCCAGCTCCTATAATTCACCCCTCCACTTT

d_call: .
v_call: TRBV6-4
j_call: TRBJ2-2
clone_size: few
cdr3_aa: CASSVSAETGELFF
cdr3_nt: TGTGCCAGCAGTGTATCAGCGGAGACCGGGGAGCTGTTTTTT

d_call: .
v_call: TRBV12-3/TRBV12-4
j_call: TRBJ2-2
clone_size: few
cdr3_aa: CASSLWSRESTGELFF
cdr3_nt: TGTGCCAGCAGTTTATGGTCCCGGGAGAGCACCGGGGAGCTGTTTTTT

d_call: .
v_call: TRBV11-1
j_call: TRBJ2-1
clone_size: many
cdr3_aa: CASSSGTTQTERFF
cdr3_nt: TGTGCCAGCAGCTCCGGGACAACCCAAACGGAGCGGTTCTTC

d_call: .
v_call: TRBV6-2/TRBV6-3
j_call: TRBJ1-1
clone_size: many
cdr3_aa: CASSFSGAGRGTEAFF
cdr3_nt: TGTGCCAGCAGTTTCTCGGGGGCTGGGAGGGGCACTGAAGCTTTCTTT

d_call: .
v_call: TRBV6-6
j_call: TRBJ2-3
clone_size: .
cdr3_aa: CAARRQDTQYF
cdr3_nt: TGTGCCGCGCGACGGCAGGATACGCAGTATTTT

d_call: TRBD2
v_call: TRBV6-1
j_call: TRBJ2-1
clone_size: .
cdr3_aa: CACLAGGYNEQFF
cdr3_nt: TGTGCCTGCCTAGCGGGAGGCTACAATGAGCAGTTCTTC

d_call: .
v_call: TRBV12-3/TRBV12-4
j_call: TRBJ1-1
clone_size: .
cdr3_aa: CASTIGQGNTEAFF
cdr3_nt: TGTGCCAGCACCATAGGGCAGGGGAACACTGAAGCTTTCTTT

d_call: TRBD1
v_call: TRBV6-1
j_call: TRBJ2-3
clone_size: many
cdr3_aa: CASSTGTGTDTQYF
cdr3_nt: TGTGCCAGCAGTACCGGGACAGGCACAGATACGCAGTATTTT

d_call: .
v_call: TRBV7-2
j_call: TRBJ1-5
clone_size: few
cdr3_aa: CASSLTVHQPQHF
cdr3_nt: TGTGCCAGCAGCTTGACAGTCCATCAGCCCCAGCATTTT

d_call: .
v_call: TRBV7-3
j_call: TRBJ2-2
clone_size: few
cdr3_aa: CASSLYTGELFF
cdr3_nt: TGTGCCAGCAGCCTTTACACCGGGGAGCTGTTTTTT

d_call: TRBD1
v_call: TRBV6-1
j_call: TRBJ2-7
clone_size: many
cdr3_aa: CASSESTGVGYEQYF
cdr3_nt: TGTGCCAGCAGTGAGAGTACAGGGGTCGGCTACGAGCAGTACTTC

d_call: .
v_call: TRBV6-4
j_call: TRBJ1-1
clone_size: few
cdr3_aa: CASSPLVGSEAFF
cdr3_nt: TGTGCCAGCAGCCCCCTTGTGGGGTCTGAAGCTTTCTTT

d_call: .
v_call: TRBV7-2
j_call: TRBJ2-3
clone_size: medium-sized
cdr3_aa: CASSFRGSTDTQYF
cdr3_nt: TGTGCCAGCAGCTTTCGGGGTAGCACAGATACGCAGTATTTT

d_call: .
v_call: TRBV6-1
j_call: TRBJ1-5
clone_size: few
cdr3_aa: CASRGTLPGQPQHF
cdr3_nt: TGTGCCAGCAGAGGGACACTCCCGGGTCAGCCCCAGCATTTT

d_call: .
v_call: TRBV10-3
j_call: TRBJ2-1
clone_size: .
cdr3_aa: CAISVWGIGSYEQFF
cdr3_nt: TGTGCCATCAGTGTGTGGGGGATAGGGTCCTACGAGCAGTTCTTC

d_call: .
v_call: TRBV6-1
j_call: TRBJ2-7
clone_size: many
cdr3_aa: CAAGDYGSYEQYF
cdr3_nt: TGTGCCGCAGGAGACTACGGCTCCTACGAGCAGTACTTC

d_call: .
v_call: TRBV6-1
j_call: TRBJ1-3
clone_size: .
cdr3_aa: CASVLGLGNTIYF
cdr3_nt: TGTGCCAGCGTATTAGGGCTAGGAAACACCATATATTTT

d_call: TRBD1
v_call: TRBV6-1
j_call: TRBJ2-1
clone_size: .
cdr3_aa: CASKGQIYNEQFF
cdr3_nt: TGTGCCAGCAAGGGACAGATCTACAATGAGCAGTTCTTC

d_call: TRBD1
v_call: TRBV4-1
j_call: TRBJ1-2
clone_size: few
cdr3_aa: CASSQGLDRGPGYTF
cdr3_nt: TGTGCCAGCAGCCAAGGGCTGGACAGGGGGCCGGGCTACACCTTC

d_call: TRBD2
v_call: TRBV6-5
j_call: TRBJ2-1
clone_size: .
cdr3_aa: CASSYEREWYNEQFF
cdr3_nt: TGTGCCAGCAGTTACGAGCGGGAGTGGTACAATGAGCAGTTCTTC

d_call: .
v_call: TRBV7-2
j_call: TRBJ2-7
clone_size: .
cdr3_aa: CASSHQTSGHNNEQYF
cdr3_nt: TGTGCCAGCAGCCACCAAACGAGCGGGCATAACAATGAGCAGTACTTC

d_call: .
v_call: TRBV12-3/TRBV12-4
j_call: TRBJ2-1
clone_size: .
cdr3_aa: CASSLALVGNEQFF
cdr3_nt: TGTGCCAGCAGTTTAGCGCTGGTGGGGAATGAGCAGTTCTTC

d_call: .
v_call: TRBV7-2
j_call: TRBJ2-7
clone_size: .
cdr3_aa: CASSSGVYEQYF
cdr3_nt: TGTGCCAGCAGCTCAGGGGTGTACGAGCAGTACTTC

d_call: .
v_call: TRBV6-1
j_call: TRBJ2-6
clone_size: .
cdr3_aa: CASRPDRSGANVLTF
cdr3_nt: TGTGCCAGCCGCCCGGACCGCTCTGGGGCCAACGTCCTGACTTTC

d_call: .
v_call: TRBV12-3/TRBV12-4
j_call: TRBJ1-5
clone_size: many
cdr3_aa: CASSFTANQPQHF
cdr3_nt: TGTGCCAGCAGTTTCACAGCGAATCAGCCCCAGCATTTT

d_call: .
v_call: TRBV2
j_call: TRBJ2-2
clone_size: many
cdr3_aa: CASSEAGFRRTGELFF
cdr3_nt: TGTGCCAGCAGTGAAGCGGGGTTTCGCCGCACCGGGGAGCTGTTTTTT

d_call: .
v_call: TRBV6-1
j_call: TRBJ2-5
clone_size: medium-sized
cdr3_aa: CASSEVGFANF
cdr3_nt: TGTGCCAGCAGTGAAGTCGGATTCGCGAACTTC

d_call: .
v_call: TRBV6-1
j_call: TRBJ2-1
clone_size: few
cdr3_aa: CASSEAIGIEQFF
cdr3_nt: TGTGCCAGCAGTGAAGCGATAGGGATTGAGCAGTTCTTC

d_call: .
v_call: TRBV6-1
j_call: TRBJ1-1
clone_size: many
cdr3_aa: CASSEGWLGVATEAFF
cdr3_nt: TGTGCCAGCAGTGAAGGGTGGTTAGGAGTTGCCACTGAAGCTTTCTTT

d_call: .
v_call: TRBV6-5
j_call: TRBJ2-3
clone_size: .
cdr3_aa: CASSSGTTGDTQYF
cdr3_nt: TGTGCCAGCAGTTCCGGGACGACTGGAGATACGCAGTATTTT

d_call: TRBD2
v_call: TRBV23-1
j_call: TRBJ2-5
clone_size: few
cdr3_aa: CASSRTGGGGGQYF
cdr3_nt: TGCGCCAGCAGTCGGACGGGCGGGGGGGGGGGCCAGTACTTC

d_call: .
v_call: TRBV14
j_call: TRBJ1-2
clone_size: few
cdr3_aa: CASSQIRGRWGYTF
cdr3_nt: TGTGCCAGCAGCCAAATTCGGGGGCGTTGGGGCTACACCTTC

d_call: TRBD2
v_call: TRBV6-5
j_call: TRBJ2-1
clone_size: .
cdr3_aa: CASSRLAGSLNEQFF
cdr3_nt: TGTGCCAGCAGCCGTCTAGCGGGATCGCTCAATGAGCAGTTCTTC